This is a list of T cell receptor beta chains from one sample in a study of cytomegalovirus exposure and HLA in healthy donors. Sequenced by immunoSEQ multiplex PCR; TCRdb stores in-frame clones only, minus some. Altogether more than 80,000 clones are present, 65% to 75% being singletons, with the ten largest covering roughly 4.2%. The sample comprised PBMCs. These receptors all stem from a man between 60 and 75 years old in good health and CMV-seronegative. Both conserved end residues are part of each CDR3. D genes are given only for firm matches. The listing skips clone size in some rows; elsewhere it reads once, few, many or a size class.

V gene	clone size	J gene	D gene	CDR3 protein	CDR3 DNA
TRBV18	.	TRBJ1-1	TRBD1	CASSPGTVHTEAFF	TGTGCCAGCTCACCGGGGACAGTTCACACTGAAGCTTTCTTT
TRBV13	.	TRBJ1-2	.	CASSLGQGVYGYTF	TGTGCCAGCAGCTTAGGACAGGGAGTCTATGGCTACACCTTC
TRBV7-9	.	TRBJ2-2	.	CASSPPGTGELFF	TGTGCCAGCAGCCCCCCCGGCACCGGGGAGCTGTTTTTT
TRBV7-8	once	TRBJ1-2	TRBD1	CASSRDRDAKYGYTF	TGTGCCAGCAGCCGGGACAGGGACGCCAAGTATGGCTACACCTTC
TRBV18	.	TRBJ2-1	.	CASSRGRDYNEQFF	TGTGCCAGCTCACGAGGACGGGACTACAATGAGCAGTTCTTC
TRBV6-1	few	TRBJ2-7	.	CASSDGEGGVGEQYF	TGTGCCAGCAGTGACGGGGAAGGGGGAGTTGGGGAGCAGTACTTC
TRBV5-3	.	TRBJ1-5	.	CARSLGALQPQHF	TGTGCCAGAAGCTTGGGGGCCCTCCAGCCCCAGCATTTT
TRBV6-5	few	TRBJ2-7	TRBD1	CASSTPGQGPYEQYF	TGTGCCAGCAGTACCCCGGGACAGGGTCCCTACGAGCAGTACTTC
TRBV12-5	.	TRBJ2-1	.	CASGLVWGRAYNEQFF	TGTGCTAGTGGTTTGGTATGGGGCCGAGCCTACAATGAGCAGTTCTTC
TRBV14	.	TRBJ1-1	.	CASSLTGDTEAFF	TGTGCCAGCAGCCTGACAGGAGACACTGAAGCTTTCTTT
TRBV30	.	TRBJ2-3	TRBD1	CASSDRADDTQYF	TGTGCCTCTTCGGACAGGGCTGACGATACGCAGTATTTT
TRBV9	once	TRBJ1-2	.	CASEGLLYGYTF	TGTGCCAGCGAGGGATTACTCTATGGCTACACCTTC
TRBV7-8	once	TRBJ2-1	TRBD2	CVPISGGRSSYNEQFF	TGTGTCCCGATTAGCGGGGGCCGAAGCTCCTACAATGAGCAGTTCTTC
TRBV6-6	.	TRBJ1-4	TRBD1	CASSLGTGDHEKLFF	TGTGCCAGCAGCCTCGGGACAGGGGATCATGAAAAACTGTTTTTT
TRBV7-9	.	TRBJ2-1	TRBD2	CASSLGAIEAGGRNEQFF	TGTGCCAGCAGCTTGGGCGCCATCGAGGCGGGGGGGCGTAATGAGCAGTTCTTC
TRBV7-8	.	TRBJ2-7	.	CASSTTPSYEQYF	TGTGCCAGCAGCACCACCCCTAGCTACGAGCAGTACTTC
TRBV28	few	TRBJ1-6	TRBD1	CASSLGQGASSPLHF	TGTGCCAGCAGTTTGGGGCAGGGGGCTAGTTCACCCCTCCACTTT
TRBV6-1	medium-sized	TRBJ1-1	.	CASSERENTEAFF	TGTGCCAGCAGTGAACGGGAGAACACTGAAGCTTTCTTT
TRBV6-1	few	TRBJ1-2	TRBD1	CASSRQGSGYTF	TGTGCCAGCAGTCGACAGGGGTCTGGCTACACCTTC
TRBV9	once	TRBJ2-1	TRBD2	CASSVRGLAGGPDEQFF	TGTGCCAGCAGCGTTAGAGGACTAGCGGGGGGGCCTGATGAGCAGTTCTTC
TRBV2	.	TRBJ2-7	.	CASTPRPGRGEQYF	TGTGCCAGCACCCCCCGGCCCGGAAGAGGCGAGCAGTACTTC
TRBV19	.	TRBJ2-6	.	CASRGSSAGLLSGANVLTF	TGTGCCAGTAGGGGGTCGTCGGCAGGGCTTTTGTCTGGGGCCAACGTCCTGACTTTC
TRBV19	.	TRBJ1-2	TRBD1	CASSPDRTYGYTF	TGTGCCAGTAGTCCGGACAGGACCTATGGCTACACCTTC
TRBV7-9	.	TRBJ1-5	TRBD1	CSSSWWTGVGGSNQPQHF	TGTTCCAGCAGCTGGTGGACAGGGGTTGGTGGAAGCAATCAGCCCCAGCATTTT
TRBV6-1	.	TRBJ2-5	.	CASSEPTGWVILETQYF	TGTGCCAGCAGTGAACCAACAGGGTGGGTGATTTTGGAGACCCAGTACTTC
TRBV5-1	.	TRBJ1-1	TRBD1	CASSLVIGTEEAFF	TGCGCCAGCAGCTTGGTGATAGGGACAGAAGAAGCTTTCTTT
TRBV19	.	TRBJ2-7	.	CASSIDRRFGEQYF	TGTGCCAGTAGTATTGACAGAAGGTTTGGGGAGCAGTACTTC
TRBV19	.	TRBJ1-5	TRBD1	CASRSGQGASSNQPQHF	TGTGCCAGTAGGTCCGGACAGGGGGCAAGCAGCAATCAGCCCCAGCATTTT
TRBV7-2	.	TRBJ2-2	.	CASSPERGGKRGTGELFF	TGTGCCAGCAGCCCAGAGAGGGGGGGGAAACGGGGGACCGGGGAGCTGTTTTTT
TRBV6-1	.	TRBJ2-5	.	CASSKYSGYKETQYF	TGTGCCAGCAGTAAGTACAGTGGGTATAAAGAGACCCAGTACTTC
TRBV2	.	TRBJ1-1	.	CASSAARGGPEAFF	TGTGCCAGCAGTGCGGCCAGGGGTGGTCCTGAAGCTTTCTTT
TRBV6-1	.	TRBJ1-2	TRBD1	CASSIRGNNYGYTF	TGTGCCAGCAGTATCAGGGGGAACAACTATGGCTACACCTTC
TRBV5-1	once	TRBJ2-7	TRBD1	CASSWGQGVNEQYF	TGCGCCAGCAGCTGGGGACAGGGGGTCAACGAGCAGTACTTC
TRBV15	once	TRBJ1-5	.	CATSRDSGYSNQPQHF	TGTGCCACCAGCAGAGATTCGGGTTATAGCAATCAGCCCCAGCATTTT
TRBV5-5	few	TRBJ2-7	.	CASSLEGVEQYF	TGTGCCAGCAGCTTGGAAGGAGTTGAGCAGTACTTC
TRBV10-3	.	TRBJ2-5	.	CAISATPGTKETQYF	TGTGCCATCAGCGCAACACCAGGAACCAAAGAGACCCAGTACTTC
TRBV7-9	many	TRBJ2-5	TRBD2	CASSLGLAGETQYF	TGTGCCAGCAGTCTTGGACTAGCGGGGGAGACCCAGTACTTC
TRBV7-6	few	TRBJ1-4	.	CASSPSGSGFEKLFF	TGTGCCAGCAGCCCTAGCGGGTCGGGATTCGAAAAACTGTTTTTT
TRBV14	once	TRBJ1-6	TRBD1	CASSQAPGTGPNNSPLHF	TGTGCCAGCAGCCAAGCCCCTGGGACAGGACCTAATAATTCACCCCTCCACTTT
TRBV28	.	TRBJ2-3	TRBD1	CASSGSRDRYTDTQYF	TGTGCCAGCAGTGGTAGTCGGGACAGATACACAGATACGCAGTATTTT
TRBV7-3	.	TRBJ2-2	TRBD2	CSSSLSGGATGELFF	TGTTCCAGCAGTCTGAGCGGGGGGGCTACCGGGGAGCTGTTTTTT
TRBV2	.	TRBJ2-1	TRBD1	CASFPTPDRVGSNEQFF	TGTGCCAGCTTTCCCACTCCGGACAGGGTGGGGTCCAATGAGCAGTTCTTC
TRBV4-1	few	TRBJ2-3	TRBD1	CASSPRTGGTDTQYF	TGCGCCAGCAGCCCGAGGACAGGAGGCACAGATACGCAGTATTTT
TRBV5-1	.	TRBJ2-7	.	CASSEGQPYEQYF	TGCGCCAGCAGCGAAGGACAGCCTTACGAGCAGTACTTC
TRBV19	.	TRBJ2-5	TRBD1	CASGTGTGRRETQYF	TGTGCCAGTGGCACCGGGACAGGGAGGCGAGAGACCCAGTACTTC
TRBV4-1	.	TRBJ2-5	TRBD1	CASSQEWTGGGETQYF	TGCGCCAGCAGCCAAGAGTGGACAGGGGGCGGAGAGACCCAGTACTTC
TRBV29-1	.	TRBJ1-5	TRBD1	CSVEQGGQPQHF	TGCAGCGTTGAGCAGGGGGGTCAGCCCCAGCATTTT
TRBV5-1	.	TRBJ1-1	.	CASSPRGGAGAGTEAFF	TGCGCCAGCAGCCCCAGGGGAGGGGCCGGTGCGGGGACTGAAGCTTTCTTT
TRBV29-1	.	TRBJ2-3	.	CSVVTGTLTDTQYF	TGCAGCGTTGTAACAGGGACGCTCACAGATACGCAGTATTTT
TRBV6-6	.	TRBJ1-5	TRBD1	CASSSLTGSGQPQHF	TGTGCCAGCAGTTCCCTGACAGGGTCGGGCCAGCCCCAGCATTTT
TRBV9	.	TRBJ1-2	.	CASSVDGGPEGYTF	TGTGCCAGCAGCGTCGATGGCGGTCCGGAGGGCTACACCTTC
TRBV9	once	TRBJ2-3	.	CASSVGRVTDTQYF	TGTGCCAGCAGCGTTGGCAGGGTCACAGATACGCAGTATTTT
TRBV29-1	.	TRBJ1-2	TRBD1	CSVITGGNGYTF	TGCAGCGTTATAACAGGGGGTAATGGCTACACCTTC
TRBV5-1	.	TRBJ2-1	TRBD1	CASSDTGQTYNEQFF	TGCGCCAGCAGCGACACGGGACAGACCTACAATGAGCAGTTCTTC
TRBV7-8	.	TRBJ1-4	.	CASSLAPETILFF	TGTGCCAGCAGCTTAGCCCCCGAGACAATACTGTTTTTT
TRBV6-1	.	TRBJ1-5	.	CATHGQNQPQHF	TGTGCCACACACGGACAGAATCAGCCCCAGCATTTT
TRBV6-1	.	TRBJ2-7	TRBD1	CASSDLGTGSYEQYF	TGTGCCAGCAGTGACCTAGGGACAGGGTCCTACGAGCAGTACTTC
TRBV6-1	.	TRBJ1-6	TRBD1	CASSELGQDNSPLHF	TGTGCCAGCAGTGAACTAGGACAGGATAATTCACCCCTCCACTTT
TRBV21-1	.	TRBJ2-3	.	CASRDTSGGRYTQYF	TGTGCCAGCAGGGATACTAGCGGGGGCCGGTATACGCAGTATTTT